Sequencing of this TCR beta chain was carried out in a study of blood T cells in healthy people across ages. Study-wide background: About one barcoded beta molecule per two T cells came from capture by template switching.

The authors ran a second PCR of about 7 to 12 cycles using a sample-barcoded 5' primer and a J-beta primer mix. Researchers report that a template-switch adaptor with 12 random nucleotides tagged each cDNA molecule. Per-sample output comprised a minimum of 2.5 million paired-end reads containing CDR3. MiXCR was run by TCRdb on the 5' RACE reads, yielding one entry per CDR3 protein. The table has 1.5 million to 2 million distinct CDR3 sequences, 28% seen once. V was shortened by 6 bases and J by 1 base, with 10 bases between the two germline ends. The CDR3 is 13 amino acids. Germline V gene lookup returns CDR1 DFQATT and CDR2 SNEGSKA (reference sequence). Isolated per sample were at least 7 million PBMCs.

The TCR sequence derives from a woman in her twenties or thirties in good health. V is TRBV20-1 and J is TRBJ2-1, with no clear D. The sample consisted of blood. CDR3 sequence: CSALVTSYNEQFF. The DNA for the CDR3 is TGCAGTGCCTTAGTTACGTCCTACAATGAGCAGTTCTTC.